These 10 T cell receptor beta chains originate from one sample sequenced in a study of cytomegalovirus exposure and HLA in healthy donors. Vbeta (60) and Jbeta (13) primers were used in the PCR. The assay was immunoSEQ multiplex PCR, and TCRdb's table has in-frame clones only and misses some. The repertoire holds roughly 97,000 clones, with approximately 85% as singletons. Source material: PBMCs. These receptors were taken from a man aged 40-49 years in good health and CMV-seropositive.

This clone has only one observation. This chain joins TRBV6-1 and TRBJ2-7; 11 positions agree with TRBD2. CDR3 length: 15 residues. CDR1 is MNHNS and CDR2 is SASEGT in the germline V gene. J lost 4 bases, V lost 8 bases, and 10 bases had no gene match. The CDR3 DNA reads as TGTGCCAGCCTCGGGACTAGCGGAACCATTTACGAGCAGTACTTC. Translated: CASLGTSGTIYEQYF.

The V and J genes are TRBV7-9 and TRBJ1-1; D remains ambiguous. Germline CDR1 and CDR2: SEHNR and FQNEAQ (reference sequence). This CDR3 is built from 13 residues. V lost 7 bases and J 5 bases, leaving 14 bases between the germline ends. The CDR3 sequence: CASTRVRGTEAFF. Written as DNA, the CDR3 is TGTGCCAGCACCCGGGTGCGGGGAACTGAAGCTTTCTTT.

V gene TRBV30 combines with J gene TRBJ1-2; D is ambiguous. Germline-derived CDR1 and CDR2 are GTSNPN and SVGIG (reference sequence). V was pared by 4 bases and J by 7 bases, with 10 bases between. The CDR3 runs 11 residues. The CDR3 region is CAWKRGVGYTF. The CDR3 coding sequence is TGTGCCTGGAAACGAGGTGTTGGCTACACCTTC.

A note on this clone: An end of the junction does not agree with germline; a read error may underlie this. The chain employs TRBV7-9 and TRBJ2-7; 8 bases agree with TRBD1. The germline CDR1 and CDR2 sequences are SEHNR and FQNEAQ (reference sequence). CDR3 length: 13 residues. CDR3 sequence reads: CSSSSTGGYEQYF. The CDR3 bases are TGTTCCAGCAGCTCCACAGGGGGCTACGAGCAGTACTTC.

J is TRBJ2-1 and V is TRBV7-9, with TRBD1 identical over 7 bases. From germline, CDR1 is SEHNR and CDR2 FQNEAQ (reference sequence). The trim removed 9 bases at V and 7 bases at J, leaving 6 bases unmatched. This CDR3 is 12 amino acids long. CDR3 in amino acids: CASRDSSNEQFF. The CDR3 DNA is TGTGCCAGTAGGGACAGCTCAAATGAGCAGTTCTTC.

CDR3 sequence reads: CASSLWTSGANEQFF. The CDR3 DNA follows: TGTGCCAGCAGCTTATGGACTAGCGGGGCCAATGAGCAGTTCTTC. The chain combines TRBV7-6 with TRBJ2-1, with 12 bases fitting TRBD2. Germline V gives CDR1 SGHVS, CDR2 FNYEAQ. The CDR3 contains 15 residues. The J segment lost 6 bases and the V segment lost 2 bases, leaving 2 bases of the junction unmatched.

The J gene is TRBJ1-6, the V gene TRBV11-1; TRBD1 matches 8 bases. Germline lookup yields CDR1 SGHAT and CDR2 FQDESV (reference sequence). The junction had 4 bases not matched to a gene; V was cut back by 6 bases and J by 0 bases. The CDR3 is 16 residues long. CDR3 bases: TGTGCCAGCAGGGCAGGACAGGGCTCCTATAATTCACCCCTCCACTTT. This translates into CASRAGQGSYNSPLHF.

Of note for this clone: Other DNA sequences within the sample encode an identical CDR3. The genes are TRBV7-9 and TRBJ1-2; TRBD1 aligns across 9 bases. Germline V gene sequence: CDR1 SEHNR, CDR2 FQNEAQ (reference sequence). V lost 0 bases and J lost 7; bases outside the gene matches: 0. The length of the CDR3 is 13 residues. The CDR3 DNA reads TGTGCCAGCAGCTTAGCGACAGGGGGTGGCTACACCTTC. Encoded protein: CASSLATGGGYTF.

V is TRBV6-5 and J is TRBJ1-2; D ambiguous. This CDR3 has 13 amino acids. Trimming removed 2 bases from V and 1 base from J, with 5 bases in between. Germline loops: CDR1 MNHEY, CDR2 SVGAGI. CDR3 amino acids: CASSYRLNYGYTF. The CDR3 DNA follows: TGTGCCAGCAGTTACCGACTTAACTATGGCTACACCTTC.

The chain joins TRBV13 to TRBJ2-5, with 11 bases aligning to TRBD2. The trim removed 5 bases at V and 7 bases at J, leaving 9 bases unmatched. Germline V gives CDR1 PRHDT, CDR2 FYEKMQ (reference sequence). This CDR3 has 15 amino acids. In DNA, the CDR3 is TGTGCCAGCAGCCCGGGGACTAGCGGTAGTGGGACCCAGTACTTC. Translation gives CASSPGTSGSGTQYF.